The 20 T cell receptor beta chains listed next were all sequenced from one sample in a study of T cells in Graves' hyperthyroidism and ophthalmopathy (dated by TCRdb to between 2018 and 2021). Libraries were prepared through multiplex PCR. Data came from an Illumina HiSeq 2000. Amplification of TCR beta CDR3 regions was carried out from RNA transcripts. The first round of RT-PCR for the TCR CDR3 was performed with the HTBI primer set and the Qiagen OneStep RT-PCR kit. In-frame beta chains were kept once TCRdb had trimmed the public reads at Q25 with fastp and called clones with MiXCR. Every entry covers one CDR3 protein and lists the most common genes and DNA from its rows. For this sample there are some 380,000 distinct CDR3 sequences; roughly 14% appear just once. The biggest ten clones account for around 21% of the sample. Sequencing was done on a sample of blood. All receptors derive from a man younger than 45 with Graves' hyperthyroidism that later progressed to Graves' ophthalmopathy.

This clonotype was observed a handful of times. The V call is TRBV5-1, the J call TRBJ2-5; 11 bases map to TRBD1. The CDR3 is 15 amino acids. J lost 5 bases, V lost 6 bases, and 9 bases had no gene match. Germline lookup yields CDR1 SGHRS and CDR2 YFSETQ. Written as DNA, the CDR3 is TGCGCCAGCACCGAATCCGGGACAGGGGGTGAGACCCAGTACTTC. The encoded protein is CASTESGTGGETQYF.

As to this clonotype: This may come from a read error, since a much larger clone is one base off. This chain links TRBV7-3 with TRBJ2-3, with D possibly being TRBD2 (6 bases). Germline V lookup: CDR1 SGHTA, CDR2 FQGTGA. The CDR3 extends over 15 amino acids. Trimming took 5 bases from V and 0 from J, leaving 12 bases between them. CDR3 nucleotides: TGTGCCAGCAGCCCGGGCGGGGTTAGCACAGATACGCAGTATTTT. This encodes CASSPGGVSTDTQYF. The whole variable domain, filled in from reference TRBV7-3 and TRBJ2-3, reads GAGVSQTPSNKVTEKGKYVELRCDPISGHTALYWYRQSLGQGPEFLIYFQGTGAADDSGLPNDRFFAVRPEGSVSTLKIQRTERGDSAVYLCASSPGGVSTDTQYFGPGTRLTVL.

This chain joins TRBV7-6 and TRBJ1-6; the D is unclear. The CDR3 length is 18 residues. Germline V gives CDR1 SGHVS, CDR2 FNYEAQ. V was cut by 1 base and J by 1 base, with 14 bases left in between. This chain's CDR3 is CASSLEDGFGSYNSPLHF. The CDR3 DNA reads TGTGCCAGCAGCTTAGAAGATGGTTTTGGGTCCTATAATTCACCCCTCCACTTT.

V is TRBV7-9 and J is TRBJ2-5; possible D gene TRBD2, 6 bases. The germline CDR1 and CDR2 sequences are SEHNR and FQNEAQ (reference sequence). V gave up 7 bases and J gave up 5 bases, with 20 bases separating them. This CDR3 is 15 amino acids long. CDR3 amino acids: CASTLTGELDETQYF. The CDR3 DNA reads TGTGCCAGCACCCTCACGGGGGAGCTAGATGAGACCCAGTACTTC.

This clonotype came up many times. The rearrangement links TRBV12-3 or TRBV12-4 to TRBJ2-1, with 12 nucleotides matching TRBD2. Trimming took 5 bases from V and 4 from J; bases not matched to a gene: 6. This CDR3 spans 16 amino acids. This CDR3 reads CASSLHTSGGYNEQFF. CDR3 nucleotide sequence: TGTGCCAGCAGTCTTCATACTAGCGGGGGGTACAATGAGCAGTTCTTC.

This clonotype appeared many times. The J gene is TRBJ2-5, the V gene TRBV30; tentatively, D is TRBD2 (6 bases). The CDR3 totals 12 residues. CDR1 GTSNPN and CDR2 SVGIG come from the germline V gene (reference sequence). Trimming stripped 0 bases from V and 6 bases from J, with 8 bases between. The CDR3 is CAWSVRGKTQYF. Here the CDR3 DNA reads TGTGCCTGGAGTGTACGGGGGAAGACCCAGTACTTC.

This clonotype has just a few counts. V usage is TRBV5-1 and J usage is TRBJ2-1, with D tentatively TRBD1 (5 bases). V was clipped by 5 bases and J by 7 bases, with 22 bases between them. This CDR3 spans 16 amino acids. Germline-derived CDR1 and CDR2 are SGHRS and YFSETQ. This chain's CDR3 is CASRARGPGLWNEQFF. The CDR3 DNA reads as TGCGCCAGCAGGGCAAGGGGCCCTGGTTTATGGAATGAGCAGTTCTTC.

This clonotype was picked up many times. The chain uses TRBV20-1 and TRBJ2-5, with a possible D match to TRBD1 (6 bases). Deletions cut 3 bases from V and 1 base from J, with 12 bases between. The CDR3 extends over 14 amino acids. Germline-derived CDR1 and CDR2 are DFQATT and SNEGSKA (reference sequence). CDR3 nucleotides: TGCAGTGCTAGTGGGACAAGGGGCCAAGAGACCCAGTACTTC. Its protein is CSASGTRGQETQYF.

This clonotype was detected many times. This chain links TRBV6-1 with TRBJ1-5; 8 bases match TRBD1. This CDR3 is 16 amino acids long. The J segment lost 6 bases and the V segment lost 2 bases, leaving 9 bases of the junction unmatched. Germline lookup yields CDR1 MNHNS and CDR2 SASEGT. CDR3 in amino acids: CASSERDRLSAQPQHF. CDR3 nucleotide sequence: TGTGCCAGCAGTGAACGGGACAGGCTGTCAGCTCAGCCCCAGCATTTT.

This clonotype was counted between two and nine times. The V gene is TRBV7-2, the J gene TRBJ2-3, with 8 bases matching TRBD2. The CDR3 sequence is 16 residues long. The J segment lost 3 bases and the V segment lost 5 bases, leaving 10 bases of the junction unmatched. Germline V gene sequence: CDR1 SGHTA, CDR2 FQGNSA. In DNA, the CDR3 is TGTGCCAGCAGCCCAGCGGGGCGGGGGGCGACAGATACGCAGTATTTT. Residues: CASSPAGRGATDTQYF. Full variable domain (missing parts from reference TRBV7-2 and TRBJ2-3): GAGVSQSPSNKVTEKGKDVELRCDPISGHTALYWYRQSLGQGLEFLIYFQGNSAPDKSGLPSDRFSAERTGGSVSTLTIQRTQQEDSAVYLCASSPAGRGATDTQYFGPGTRLTVL.

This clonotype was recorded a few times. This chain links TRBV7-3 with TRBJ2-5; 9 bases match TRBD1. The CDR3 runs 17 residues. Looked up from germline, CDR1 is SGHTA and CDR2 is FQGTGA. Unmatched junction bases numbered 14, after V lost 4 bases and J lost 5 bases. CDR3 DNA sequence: TGTGCCAGCAGCTCACATCACTTCACAGGGGGCTTGGAGACCCAGTACTTC. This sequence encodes CASSSHHFTGGLETQYF.

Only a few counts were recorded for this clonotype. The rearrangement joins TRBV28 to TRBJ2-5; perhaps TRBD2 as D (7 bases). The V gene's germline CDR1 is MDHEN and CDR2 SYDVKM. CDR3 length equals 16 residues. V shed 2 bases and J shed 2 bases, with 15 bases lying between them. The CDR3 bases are TGTGCCAGCAGTTTAGATCGGCGGGGGCCACAAGAGACCCAGTACTTC. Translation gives CASSLDRRGPQETQYF.

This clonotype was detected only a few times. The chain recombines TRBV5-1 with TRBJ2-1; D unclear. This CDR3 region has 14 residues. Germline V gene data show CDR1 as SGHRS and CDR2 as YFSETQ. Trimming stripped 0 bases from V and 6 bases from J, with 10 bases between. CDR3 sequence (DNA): TGCGCCAGCAGCTTGGACAGATTGGTCAATGAGCAGTTCTTC. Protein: CASSLDRLVNEQFF.

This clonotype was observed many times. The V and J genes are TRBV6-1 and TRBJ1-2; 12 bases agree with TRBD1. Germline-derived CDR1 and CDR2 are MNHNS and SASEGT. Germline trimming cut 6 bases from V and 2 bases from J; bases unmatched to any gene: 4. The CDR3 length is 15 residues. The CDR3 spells CASRTGTGGNYGYTF. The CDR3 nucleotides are TGTGCCAGCAGAACCGGGACAGGGGGCAACTATGGCTACACCTTC.

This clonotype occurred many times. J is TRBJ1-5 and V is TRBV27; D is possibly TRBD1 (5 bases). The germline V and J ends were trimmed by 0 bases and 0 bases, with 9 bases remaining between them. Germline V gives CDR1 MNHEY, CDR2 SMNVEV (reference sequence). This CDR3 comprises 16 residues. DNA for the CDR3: TGTGCCAGCAGTTTATCTGGGGGTCTTAGCAATCAGCCCCAGCATTTT. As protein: CASSLSGGLSNQPQHF.

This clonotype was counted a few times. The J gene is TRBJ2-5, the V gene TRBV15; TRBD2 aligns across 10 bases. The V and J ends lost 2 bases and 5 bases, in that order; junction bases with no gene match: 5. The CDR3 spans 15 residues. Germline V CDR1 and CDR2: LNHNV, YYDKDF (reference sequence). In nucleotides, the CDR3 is TGTGCCACCAGCAGAAGAGCGGGGGGGAGTGAGACCCAGTACTTC. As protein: CATSRRAGGSETQYF.

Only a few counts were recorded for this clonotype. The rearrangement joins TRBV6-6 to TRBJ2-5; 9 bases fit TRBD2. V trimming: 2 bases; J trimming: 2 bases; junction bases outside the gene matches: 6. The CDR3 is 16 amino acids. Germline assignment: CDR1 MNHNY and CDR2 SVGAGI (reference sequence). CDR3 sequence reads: CASSYDAGGLQETQYF. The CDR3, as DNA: TGTGCCAGCAGTTACGATGCGGGGGGGCTTCAAGAGACCCAGTACTTC.

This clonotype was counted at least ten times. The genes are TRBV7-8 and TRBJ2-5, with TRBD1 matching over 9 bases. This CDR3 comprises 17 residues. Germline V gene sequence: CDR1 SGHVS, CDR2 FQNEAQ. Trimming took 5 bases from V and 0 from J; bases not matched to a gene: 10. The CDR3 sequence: CASSPWTGEEYQETQYF. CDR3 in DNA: TGTGCCAGCAGCCCTTGGACAGGGGAAGAGTACCAAGAGACCCAGTACTTC.

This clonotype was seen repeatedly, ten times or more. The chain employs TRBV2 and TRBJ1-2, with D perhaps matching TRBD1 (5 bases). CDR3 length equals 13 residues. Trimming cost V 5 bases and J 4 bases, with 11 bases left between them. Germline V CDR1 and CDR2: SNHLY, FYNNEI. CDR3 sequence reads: CASSFGTVYGYTF. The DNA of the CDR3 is TGTGCCAGCAGTTTCGGGACGGTCTATGGCTACACCTTC.

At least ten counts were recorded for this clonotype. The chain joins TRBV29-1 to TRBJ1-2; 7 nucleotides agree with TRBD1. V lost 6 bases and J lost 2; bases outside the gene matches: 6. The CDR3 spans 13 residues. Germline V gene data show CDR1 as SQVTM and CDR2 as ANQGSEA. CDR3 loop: CSVETGPNYGYTF. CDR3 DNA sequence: TGCAGCGTAGAGACAGGGCCCAACTATGGCTACACCTTC.